These 30 T cell receptor beta chains share one sample of origin, sequenced in a study of T cells in Graves' hyperthyroidism and ophthalmopathy. Researchers took RNA transcripts and amplified the TCR beta CDR3 regions from them. Researchers ran a first-round RT-PCR on the TCR CDR3 using the HTBI primer set. TCRdb reprocessed the multiplex PCR reads with MiXCR, giving one entry per CDR3 protein. The repertoire consists of under 650,000 distinct CDR3 sequences, with 16% occurring once and the leading ten covering around 3.9%. The sequencing sample was made of blood. These receptors were obtained from a young woman with Graves' hyperthyroidism.

A few counts support this clonotype. This chain joins TRBV11-2 and TRBJ2-2; D gene ambiguous. The CDR3 totals 13 residues. V lost 2 bases, J lost 5 bases, and 6 bases lay in between. In germline, CDR1 is SGHAT, CDR2 FQNNGV. The CDR3 loop reads CASSLFVTGELFF. CDR3 sequence (DNA): TGTGCCAGCAGCTTATTTGTGACCGGGGAGCTGTTTTTT. Filled out from reference TRBV11-2 and TRBJ2-2, the complete variable domain reads EAGVAQSPRYKIIEKRQSVAFWCNPISGHATLYWYQQILGQGPKLLIQFQNNGVVDDSQLPKDRFSAERLKGVDSTLKIQPAKLEDSAVYLCASSLFVTGELFFGEGSRLTVL.

On this clonotype itself: As the CDR3 is not closed by the conserved phenylalanine or tryptophan, this likely results from a read error. The chain recombines TRBV12-3 or TRBV12-4 with TRBJ1-1; no clear D gene. Trimming removed 6 bases from V and 1 base from J, with 9 bases in between. CDR3 size: 13 residues. This chain's CDR3 is CASSDQENTEAFL. CDR3 in DNA: TGTGCCAGCAGCGACCAAGAGAACACTGAAGCTTTCCTT.

At least ten counts were recorded for this clonotype. The chain employs TRBV28 and TRBJ1-5; the D gene is possibly TRBD1 (5 bases). This CDR3 comprises 17 residues. V lost 7 bases and J 0 bases, leaving 19 bases between the germline ends. CDR1 MDHEN and CDR2 SYDVKM come from the germline V gene. In DNA form, the CDR3 reads TGTGCCAGCAATCCTGTCCCCGGGACGGCTAGCAATCAGCCCCAGCATTTT. This encodes CASNPVPGTASNQPQHF.

This clonotype has a count of ten or more. In nucleotides, the CDR3 is TGTGCCAGCAGCTTAGGTGCGGTGTTACCGGCCGAGACCCAGTACTTC. It encodes CASSLGAVLPAETQYF. V gene TRBV7-2 combines with J gene TRBJ2-5; D unclear. The germline CDR1 and CDR2 sequences are SGHTA and FQGNSA. V shed 1 base and J shed 5 bases, with 17 bases lying between them. The CDR3 totals 16 residues.

The chain carries TRBV5-1 and TRBJ1-6; D call uncertain. Trimming shortened V by 0 bases and J by 12 bases, and 7 bases separated the two germline ends. CDR1 is SGHRS and CDR2 is YFSETQ in the germline V gene. CDR3 size: 12 residues. CDR3 residues: CASSLGRLPLHF. For the CDR3, the DNA is TGCGCCAGCAGCTTGGGGCGGTTACCCCTCCACTTT.

CDR3 loop: CASSLPGAYGYTF. In DNA form, the CDR3 reads TGTGCCAGCAGCTTACCGGGGGCGTATGGCTACACCTTC. The chain joins TRBV13 to TRBJ1-2; D may be TRBD1 (6 bases). This CDR3 has 13 amino acids. V lost 2 bases and J lost 5, with 9 bases in between. Per germline, CDR1 PRHDT and CDR2 FYEKMQ (reference sequence).

This clonotype was recorded a few times. A much more abundant neighbour one base away suggests this may be a read error. The chain links TRBV7-9 to TRBJ1-1; no definite D call. This CDR3 has 12 amino acids. The V and J ends lost 8 bases and 4 bases respectively, with 11 bases between them. Per the germline V gene, CDR1 is SEHNR and CDR2 is FQNEAQ (reference sequence). The DNA of the CDR3 is TGTGCCAGCGGCAGGCCGGGCACTGAAGCTTTCTTT. Amino acid sequence: CASGRPGTEAFF.

This clonotype was seen ten or more times. V gene TRBV11-2 combines with J gene TRBJ2-5; D might be TRBD1 or TRBD2, each matching 5 bases. Germline V lookup: CDR1 SGHAT, CDR2 FQNNGV. The CDR3 is made up of 15 amino acids. Trimming left V 3 bases short and J 0 bases short, with 11 bases between. The CDR3: CASSLRGADQETQYF. The CDR3 bases are TGTGCCAGCAGCTTGAGGGGCGCGGACCAAGAGACCCAGTACTTC.

The chain couples TRBV6-1 to TRBJ2-1, with 7 bases lining up with TRBD2. CDR1 is MNHNS and CDR2 is SASEGT in the germline V gene. This CDR3 has 15 amino acids. Trimming at V came to 0 bases and at J to 4 bases, leaving 3 bases not matched to a gene. The CDR3 loop reads CASSEAGGRYNEQFF. For the CDR3, the DNA is TGTGCCAGCAGTGAAGCGGGAGGGCGGTACAATGAGCAGTTCTTC.

This clonotype came up many times. CDR3 residues: CSVDVASDNEQFF. DNA for the CDR3: TGCAGCGTTGACGTGGCTAGCGACAATGAGCAGTTCTTC. V usage is TRBV29-1 and J usage is TRBJ2-1; TRBD2 might be the D (6 bases). Germline CDR1 is SQVTM and CDR2 is ANQGSEA. V dropped 3 bases and J dropped 5 bases, with 11 bases sitting between them. This CDR3 comprises 13 residues.

In this sample, this clonotype turned up a few times. The genes are TRBV10-3 and TRBJ1-5, with D maybe TRBD1 (5 bases). Per the germline V gene, CDR1 is ENHRY and CDR2 is SYGVKD. The CDR3 sequence is 13 residues long. Trimming pared 6 bases from V and 4 bases from J, leaving 10 bases between. This CDR3 reads CAISTGDNQPQHF. The CDR3 DNA sequence: TGTGCCATCAGCACAGGAGATAATCAGCCCCAGCATTTT.

This clonotype was counted at least ten times. The chain recombines TRBV28 with TRBJ1-4; D is uncertain. CDR1 and CDR2 (germline): MDHEN, SYDVKM. V was shortened by 8 bases and J by 6 bases, with 10 bases between the two germline ends. The CDR3 spans 12 residues. CDR3 sequence (DNA): TGTGCCAGCGGAGGGTTGGATGAAAAACTGTTTTTT. It yields the protein CASGGLDEKLFF.

This clonotype was observed a handful of times. The CDR3 protein is CASSPEGRSNYGYTF. The CDR3 region has the DNA TGTGCCAGCAGCCCAGAGGGGCGATCAAACTATGGCTACACCTTC. This chain links TRBV9 with TRBJ1-2; TRBD1 is a possible D gene (5 bases). This CDR3 is built from 15 residues. The germline V gene encodes CDR1 SGDLS and CDR2 YYNGEE. V was clipped by 4 bases and J by 2 bases, with 15 bases between them.

V is TRBV11-3 and J is TRBJ2-6, with D perhaps matching TRBD1 (5 bases). Trimming removed 6 bases at V and 0 bases at J, with 12 bases between. In germline, CDR1 is SGHNT, CDR2 YENEEA. The CDR3 is made up of 16 amino acids. In DNA form, the CDR3 reads TGTGCCAGCAGACCTACAGGATTCTCTGGGGCCAACGTCCTGACTTTC. Its translation is CASRPTGFSGANVLTF.

Ten or more counts support this clonotype. This sequence joins TRBV6-1 and TRBJ2-7; D call uncertain. V was clipped by 6 bases and J by 4 bases, with 13 bases between them. The V gene's germline CDR1 is MNHNS and CDR2 SASEGT. The CDR3 contains 13 residues. DNA of the CDR3: TGTGCCAGCAGGTCGGACCTCCATTACGAGCAGTACTTC. As protein: CASRSDLHYEQYF.

This clonotype was observed many times. The chain carries TRBV11-2 and TRBJ2-3, with no clear D. Germline loops: CDR1 SGHAT, CDR2 FQNNGV. The CDR3 length is 12 residues. Trimming cost V 5 bases and J 3 bases, with 6 bases left between them. The CDR3 coding sequence is TGTGCCAGCAGCGGGATTACAGATACGCAGTATTTT. Residues: CASSGITDTQYF.

This clonotype showed up just a few times. V gene TRBV24-1 combines with J gene TRBJ2-3; D gene unclear. This CDR3 contains 16 residues. Trimming pared 10 bases from V and 1 base from J, leaving 20 bases between. Germline CDR1 KGHDR, CDR2 SFDVKD. The CDR3 DNA follows: TGTGCCACACAGTCTGTCGACTCGGTGGGCACAGATACGCAGTATTTT. This encodes CATQSVDSVGTDTQYF.

The chain recombines TRBV6-1 with TRBJ1-1; 9 bases are a match to TRBD1. The germline V gene encodes CDR1 MNHNS and CDR2 SASEGT. CDR3 length: 14 amino acids. V trimming: 8 bases; J trimming: 5 bases; junction bases outside the gene matches: 9. CDR3 in amino acids: CASETDRGGTEAFF. For the CDR3, the DNA is TGTGCCAGCGAGACGGACAGGGGAGGGACTGAAGCTTTCTTT.

This clonotype occurred many times. The rearrangement joins TRBV5-1 to TRBJ2-2; no clear D gene. Per the germline V gene, CDR1 is SGHRS and CDR2 is YFSETQ. The CDR3 runs to 12 residues. V shed 2 bases and J shed 7 bases, with 6 bases lying between them. The CDR3, as DNA: TGCGCCAGCAGCTTAATCAACGGGGAGCTGTTTTTT. As protein: CASSLINGELFF.

Worth noting for this clonotype: A read error may be the cause here, since a much bigger clone is one base away. The chain combines TRBV27 with TRBJ2-2; unclear D gene. Trimming cost V 1 base and J 3 bases, with 3 bases left between them. CDR3 size: 13 residues. Looked up from germline, CDR1 is MNHEY and CDR2 is SMNVEV (reference sequence). This CDR3 reads CASSLYYTGELFF. CDR3 DNA sequence: TGTGCCAGCAGTTTATATTACACCGGGGAGCTGTTTTTT.

Points on this clonotype: A read error may produce the germline difference seen at one junction end. The gene calls are TRBV4-1 and TRBJ2-3; D possibly uses TRBD1 or TRBD2 (5 bases each). Germline loops: CDR1 MGHRA, CDR2 YSYEKL. The CDR3 is 14 amino acids. CDR3 amino acids: CASIQTLRGDTQYF. The CDR3 nucleotides are TGCGCCAGCATCCAAACCCTGAGGGGAGATACGCAGTATTTT.

Ten or more counts support this clonotype. The V call is TRBV12-3 or TRBV12-4, the J call TRBJ1-2; a weak D match, TRBD1 (6 bases). Trimming took off 7 bases at V and 8 bases at J, with 14 bases between the two ends. The CDR3 contains 12 residues. The DNA of the CDR3 is TGTGCCAGCAAAATACAGGGATTCGGCTACACCTTC. It specifies CASKIQGFGYTF.

In this sample, this clonotype turned up many times. This chain uses TRBV5-1 with TRBJ2-2; TRBD2 matches 9 bases. Germline loops: CDR1 SGHRS, CDR2 YFSETQ. The J segment lost 5 bases and the V segment lost 3 bases, leaving 8 bases of the junction unmatched. CDR3 length equals 16 residues. CDR3 DNA sequence: TGCGCCAGCAGCTCGAAAGCGGGAGGAAGAACCGGGGAGCTGTTTTTT. Protein sequence: CASSSKAGGRTGELFF.

This clonotype showed up just a few times. This chain joins TRBV5-1 and TRBJ2-5; 10 bases line up with TRBD2. With V trimmed by 4 bases and J by 7 bases, 16 bases remained unmatched. This CDR3 has 17 amino acids. Germline CDR1 and CDR2: SGHRS and YFSETQ. The CDR3 sequence: CASSTTEASGRVGTQYF. Here the CDR3 DNA reads TGCGCCAGCAGCACAACTGAGGCTAGCGGGAGAGTAGGGACCCAGTACTTC.

This clonotype was observed many times. The chain employs TRBV20-1 and TRBJ2-1; D possibly uses TRBD1 or TRBD2 (5 bases each). The V end lost 3 bases, the J end lost 0 bases, and 24 bases lay between the germline ends. The CDR3 sequence is 19 residues long. Per the germline V gene, CDR1 is DFQATT and CDR2 is SNEGSKA (reference sequence). The CDR3 spells CSASPSLPLVGGSYNEQFF. The CDR3 DNA sequence: TGCAGTGCTAGCCCCTCCCTTCCACTAGTTGGGGGCTCCTACAATGAGCAGTTCTTC.

The J gene is TRBJ2-5, the V gene TRBV20-1; no clear D gene. Germline CDR1 reads DFQATT; CDR2 reads SNEGSKA (reference sequence). The CDR3 contains 13 residues. Trimming cost V 1 base and J 5 bases, with 11 bases left between them. This chain's CDR3 is CSARGPFTETQYF. The DNA of the CDR3 is TGCAGTGCTAGAGGACCTTTTACGGAGACCCAGTACTTC.

This clonotype was picked up a small number of times. The J gene is TRBJ2-3, the V gene TRBV18; D uncertain. V lost 3 bases to trimming and J lost 0 bases, with 22 bases between them. This CDR3 comprises 19 residues. CDR1 KGHSH and CDR2 LQKENI come from the germline V gene. The CDR3 bases are TGTGCCAGCTCACCGGTGAGACAAGTAGGATCCTCTAGCACAGATACGCAGTATTTT. This translates into CASSPVRQVGSSSTDTQYF.

This clonotype was picked up many times. This sequence joins TRBV28 and TRBJ2-5; 8 bases are shared with TRBD1. Looked up from germline, CDR1 is MDHEN and CDR2 is SYDVKM. The length of the CDR3 is 13 residues. With V trimmed by 7 bases and J by 3 bases, 4 bases remained unmatched. DNA of the CDR3: TGTGCCAGCACAGGGGGCGGCAAAGAGACCCAGTACTTC. Encoded protein: CASTGGGKETQYF.

This clonotype was detected only a few times. V gene TRBV20-1 combines with J gene TRBJ2-2, with D tentatively TRBD2 (6 bases). Germline-derived CDR1 and CDR2 are DFQATT and SNEGSKA (reference sequence). V lost 6 bases and J lost 5, with 16 bases in between. The CDR3 totals 14 residues. The CDR3: CSALGGQETGELFF. The CDR3 DNA follows: TGCAGTGCCCTCGGGGGTCAGGAAACCGGGGAGCTGTTTTTT.

This clonotype has just a few counts. The rearrangement joins TRBV7-9 to TRBJ1-5, with D tentatively TRBD1 (6 bases). Germline V gene sequence: CDR1 SEHNR, CDR2 FQNEAQ (reference sequence). V was shortened by 4 bases and J by 5 bases, with 9 bases between the two germline ends. The CDR3 is made up of 13 amino acids. The CDR3 DNA reads as TGTGCCAGCAGCTCTACAGGGTATCAGCCCCAGCATTTT. Amino acid sequence: CASSSTGYQPQHF.